Below, one TCR beta chain is given with its context. These data belong to a study of blood T cell repertoires in COVID-19. For the study at large: Acute-phase and convalescent COVID-19 samples originated in the United States, Italy and Spain.

Those who participated ranged in age from roughly 18 to 90 years and resided in about two dozen US areas. Cohort allocation depended upon clinical history that participants reported. V shed 6 bases and J 5 bases; nucleotides not matched to a gene: 8. Germline V gives CDR1 KGHSH, CDR2 LQKENI. CDR3 length: 15 residues. Data came from immunoSEQ multiplex PCR; TCRdb stores just in-frame clones and leaves some out. This sample carries 330,000 or so clones, over 75% of them seen once, and the ten largest clones take about 3%. The V call is TRBV18, the J call TRBJ1-5, with TRBD1 matching 9 bases. The sample consisted of PBMCs or T cells enriched from blood (not recorded which). The receptor was isolated from a woman in her 30s who had recovered from COVID-19. In DNA form, the CDR3 reads TGTGCCAGCTCCCGGGGACAGGGAAGGGATCAGCCCCAGCATTTT. Residues: CASSRGQGRDQPQHF.